These 30 T cell receptor beta chains originate from one sample sequenced in a study of cytomegalovirus exposure and HLA in healthy donors. PCR used 60 Vbeta primers and 13 Jbeta primers. Generated by immunoSEQ multiplex PCR, the TCRdb table keeps only in-frame clones and is missing some. The table includes around 110,000 clones, approximately 71% detected once. Sequencing was done on a sample of PBMCs. Receptors originate from a man between 40 and 49 years old in good health and CMV-seronegative.

The chain recombines TRBV7-9 with TRBJ2-1; 10 nucleotides align to TRBD1. Germline V gene sequence: CDR1 SEHNR, CDR2 FQNEAQ (reference sequence). The J segment lost 12 bases and the V segment lost 5 bases, leaving 16 bases of the junction unmatched. The CDR3 extends over 16 amino acids. The CDR3 coding sequence is TGTGCCAGCAGCCCTACTCCGGGACAGGGGACGAGAGGGCAGTTCTTC. Protein: CASSPTPGQGTRGQFF.

This clone was counted between two and nine times. V is TRBV4-1 and J is TRBJ1-3; TRBD1 matches 7 bases. Unmatched junction bases numbered 7, after V lost 3 bases and J lost 2 bases. Germline V gene sequence: CDR1 MGHRA, CDR2 YSYEKL. The length of the CDR3 is 16 residues. CDR3 nucleotide sequence: TGCGCCAGCAGCCACTACAGGGGAGTCCCTGGAAACACCATATATTTT. Translation: CASSHYRGVPGNTIYF.

This clone was seen just once. The chain joins TRBV9 to TRBJ1-4; D is ambiguous. The CDR3 has 15 residues. Germline V gene lookup returns CDR1 SGDLS and CDR2 YYNGEE. V was shortened by 3 bases and J by 0 bases, with 9 bases between the two germline ends. This CDR3 reads CASSAYAATNEKLFF. CDR3 bases: TGTGCCAGCAGCGCCTACGCTGCAACTAATGAAAAACTGTTTTTT.

The CDR3 region is CASSGLDRAYTDTQYF. CDR3 coding DNA: TGTGCCAGTAGTGGACTGGACAGGGCCTACACAGATACGCAGTATTTT. The genes are TRBV19 and TRBJ2-3; 8 bases are a match to TRBD1. Germline V CDR1 and CDR2: LNHDA, SQIVND (reference sequence). The CDR3 is 16 residues long. J was trimmed by 2 bases and V by 5 bases; bases with no gene match: 9.

This clone was detected only a few times. The CDR3 loop reads CASSISPDRWETQYF. In DNA, the CDR3 is TGTGCCAGTAGTATCTCCCCGGACAGGTGGGAGACCCAGTACTTC. V and J are TRBV19 and TRBJ2-5, with TRBD1 identical over 7 bases. Germline V gene lookup returns CDR1 LNHDA and CDR2 SQIVND (reference sequence). The V segment lost 3 bases and the J segment 5 bases; nucleotides outside the gene matches: 9. The CDR3 spans 15 residues.

The chain links TRBV7-6 to TRBJ2-1, with a possible D match to TRBD2 (6 bases). V was pared by 6 bases and J by 6 bases, with 18 bases between. CDR3 length: 15 amino acids. CDR1 SGHVS and CDR2 FNYEAQ come from the germline V gene. Here the CDR3 reads CASSPTSGLINEQFF. The CDR3 DNA follows: TGTGCCAGCAGTCCCACGTCGGGACTGATCAATGAGCAGTTCTTC.

The CDR3 loop is CASREGHLDEKLFF. The CDR3 DNA follows: TGTGCCAGTCGGGAGGGGCACCTGGATGAAAAACTGTTTTTT. This chain links TRBV19 with TRBJ1-4; D may be TRBD1 (5 bases). This CDR3 contains 14 residues. Per germline, CDR1 LNHDA and CDR2 SQIVND (reference sequence). The V and J ends lost 8 bases and 6 bases respectively, with 16 bases between them.

The V and J genes are TRBV19 and TRBJ2-5; 7 bases are shared with TRBD2. V lost 6 bases, J lost 3 bases, and 7 bases stayed unmatched. Germline CDR1 LNHDA, CDR2 SQIVND (reference sequence). The CDR3 covers 14 residues. This CDR3 is CASSETGTKETQYF. As DNA, the CDR3 is TGTGCCAGTAGCGAGACCGGGACTAAAGAGACCCAGTACTTC.

This chain links TRBV9 with TRBJ1-1; D not certain. In germline, CDR1 is SGDLS, CDR2 YYNGEE. The CDR3 has 12 residues. Trimming pared 0 bases from V and 11 bases from J, leaving 11 bases between. Here the CDR3 reads CASSVGKGEAFF. Written as DNA, the CDR3 is TGTGCCAGCAGCGTAGGAAAAGGAGAGGCTTTCTTT. Together with reference TRBV9 and TRBJ1-1, the CDR3 gives the full variable domain: DSGVTQTPKHLITATGQRVTLRCSPRSGDLSVYWYQQSLDQGLQFLIQYYNGEERAKGNILERFSAQQFPDLHSELNLSSLELGDSALYFCASSVGKGEAFFGQGTRLTVV.

In this sample, this clone turned up a few times. J is TRBJ2-5 and V is TRBV5-6, with 9 bases lining up with TRBD2. After removal of 0 bases from V and 5 bases from J, the junction contained 14 bases not matched to a gene. Per the germline V gene, CDR1 is SGHDT and CDR2 is YYEEEE. The CDR3 is 18 amino acids. This chain's CDR3 is CASSLASLGGGAVETQYF. The CDR3 DNA reads TGTGCCAGCAGCTTGGCCAGTTTAGGCGGGGGGGCCGTTGAGACCCAGTACTTC.

The rearrangement uses TRBV11-3 and TRBJ2-1; 16 bases map to TRBD2. Trimming removed 5 bases from V and 4 bases from J; junction bases left unmatched: 5. Per the germline V gene, CDR1 is SGHNT and CDR2 is YENEEA. The CDR3 spans 17 residues. The CDR3 bases are TGTGCCAGCAGCGCCGGGACTAGCGGGGGGGCATACAATGAGCAGTTCTTC. This sequence encodes CASSAGTSGGAYNEQFF.

The chain links TRBV18 to TRBJ1-1; D is undetermined. V gave up 4 bases and J gave up 9 bases, with 12 bases separating them. Germline values: CDR1 KGHSH, CDR2 LQKENI. The CDR3 sequence is 12 residues long. The CDR3 region is CASSQWAGKAFF. DNA of the CDR3: TGTGCCAGCTCACAGTGGGCGGGGAAAGCTTTCTTT.

This clone was observed a few times. This chain uses TRBV7-6 with TRBJ1-4; 8 nucleotides align to TRBD1. Germline CDR1 and CDR2: SGHVS and FNYEAQ. Trimming at V came to 5 bases and at J to 4 bases, leaving 3 bases not matched to a gene. The CDR3 covers 14 residues. The CDR3 protein is CASSMTGDNEKLFF. CDR3 DNA sequence: TGTGCCAGCAGCATGACAGGGGATAATGAAAAACTGTTTTTT. The whole variable domain, filled in from reference TRBV7-6 and TRBJ1-4, reads GAGVSQSPRYKVTKRGQDVALRCDPISGHVSLYWYRQALGQGPEFLTYFNYEAQQDKSGLPNDRFSAERPEGSISTLTIQRTEQRDSAMYRCASSMTGDNEKLFFGSGTQLSVL.

The genes are TRBV9 and TRBJ2-5; 7 bases are shared with TRBD2. The V segment lost 0 bases and the J segment 2 bases; nucleotides outside the gene matches: 10. CDR3 length: 17 residues. In germline, CDR1 is SGDLS, CDR2 YYNGEE. In nucleotides, the CDR3 is TGTGCCAGCAGCGTAGCTCTCGGAGCGGGGCCGCAAGAGACCCAGTACTTC. Translated, it gives CASSVALGAGPQETQYF.

This rearrangement joins TRBV6-6 to TRBJ1-2; 8 nucleotides match TRBD1. The V segment lost 6 bases and the J segment 7 bases; nucleotides outside the gene matches: 13. CDR3 size: 15 residues. Germline V gene sequence: CDR1 MNHNY, CDR2 SVGAGI (reference sequence). The CDR3 bases are TGTGCCAGCAGACCAGGGGGCTCGGGCTTCGGTGGCTACACCTTC. This encodes CASRPGGSGFGGYTF.

The DNA for the CDR3 is TGTGCCAGCCTTAAAGGCGGGGGGGCTTATTGGATAAAGACCCAGTACTTC. Translated, it gives CASLKGGGAYWIKTQYF. The chain uses TRBV21-1 and TRBJ2-5; TRBD2, the D gene given by the table, was not confirmed from the DNA. TRBV21-1 is a pseudogene segment. This CDR3 is built from 17 residues.

The chain has TRBV2 and TRBJ1-5; D possibly corresponds to TRBD1 (5 bases). Trimming removed 8 bases at V and 1 base at J, with 6 bases between. The CDR3 extends over 12 amino acids. CDR1 SNHLY and CDR2 FYNNEI come from the germline V gene. The CDR3 DNA reads as TGTGCCAGCGGGGCCAGCAATCAGCCCCAGCATTTT. Translated: CASGASNQPQHF.

The gene calls are TRBV5-8 and TRBJ1-5; 7 bases match TRBD1. V lost 2 bases and J lost 2; bases outside the gene matches: 4. This CDR3 has 15 residues. In germline, CDR1 is SGHTS, CDR2 YDEGEE. The CDR3 DNA follows: TGTGCCAGCAGCTTAGGAACAGGGGGCAATCAGCCCCAGCATTTT. Its protein is CASSLGTGGNQPQHF.

The chain recombines TRBV27 with TRBJ1-1; D is possibly TRBD1 (6 bases). Germline CDR1 is MNHEY and CDR2 is SMNVEV (reference sequence). V was shortened by 6 bases and J by 0 bases, with 14 bases between the two germline ends. The CDR3 runs to 15 residues. This CDR3 reads CASRRGTFMNTEAFF. CDR3 sequence (DNA): TGTGCCAGCAGAAGAGGGACATTCATGAACACTGAAGCTTTCTTT.

The J gene is TRBJ2-5, the V gene TRBV6-1, with TRBD1 identical over 8 bases. Judging by the DNA end, TRBJ2-7 fits better; the J call may be wrong. The CDR3 is 14 residues long. The germline V gene encodes CDR1 MNHNS and CDR2 SASEGT. In DNA form, the CDR3 reads TGTGCCAGCAGTGGGTCCCGGGACAGGTACGAGCAGTACTTC. Encoded protein: CASSGSRDRYEQYF.

This clone was found a few times. The V and J genes are TRBV4-1 and TRBJ1-1, with D possibly being TRBD1 (5 bases). The CDR3 loop spans 17 amino acids. The ends were cut back, 0 bases at V and 0 bases at J, with 14 bases in the middle. Per germline, CDR1 MGHRA and CDR2 YSYEKL. CDR3 coding DNA: TGCGCCAGCAGCCAAGATTTGGTAGGGGCCATGAACACTGAAGCTTTCTTT. It is translated as CASSQDLVGAMNTEAFF.

This chain uses TRBV6-1 with TRBJ1-5; D unresolved. The CDR3 runs to 15 residues. The germline V gene has CDR1 MNHNS and CDR2 SASEGT. The V gene lost 7 bases and the J gene lost 5 bases, with 18 bases spanning the gap. CDR3: CASKAETRSHQPQHF. CDR3 sequence (DNA): TGTGCCAGCAAGGCCGAGACGAGGTCTCATCAGCCCCAGCATTTT.

The V call is TRBV7-8, the J call TRBJ1-2; D gene unclear. CDR1 is SGHVS and CDR2 is FQNEAQ in the germline V gene. The V gene lost 2 bases and the J gene lost 5 bases, with 12 bases spanning the gap. The CDR3 sequence is 14 residues long. CDR3 residues: CASSLSETQYGYTF. CDR3 DNA sequence: TGTGCCAGCAGCTTATCCGAGACACAATATGGCTACACCTTC. The variable domain in full, with the rest retrieved from reference TRBV7-8 and TRBJ1-2, is GAGVSQSPRYKVAKRGQDVALRCDPISGHVSLFWYQQALGQGPEFLTYFQNEAQLDKSGLPSDRFFAERPEGSVSTLKIQRTQQEDSAVYLCASSLSETQYGYTFGSGTRLTVV.

The genes are TRBV7-2 and TRBJ2-5; 9 nucleotides match TRBD2. The germline V gene has CDR1 SGHTA and CDR2 FQGNSA. V shed 3 bases and J 5 bases; nucleotides not matched to a gene: 4. The CDR3 is 14 residues long. The DNA of the CDR3 is TGTGCCAGCAGCTTGGGACTAGCCGCGGAGACCCAGTACTTC. This gives the protein CASSLGLAAETQYF.

CDR3 region: CATSRGDRGYEQYF. CDR3 nucleotides: TGTGCCACCAGCAGGGGGGACAGGGGGTACGAGCAGTACTTC. The rearrangement uses TRBV15 and TRBJ2-7, with 11 bases aligning to TRBD1. The germline gives CDR1 LNHNV, CDR2 YYDKDF (reference sequence). J lost 4 bases, V lost 3 bases, and 2 bases had no gene match. The CDR3 totals 14 residues.

The chain couples TRBV19 to TRBJ1-1; no clear D gene. Germline CDR1 reads LNHDA; CDR2 reads SQIVND (reference sequence). This CDR3 contains 16 residues. Trimming took off 0 bases at V and 1 base at J, with 12 bases between the two ends. The CDR3 DNA reads TGTGCCAGTAGTATAGATTCTGGTCAGCGGAACACTGAAGCTTTCTTT. Translating gives CASSIDSGQRNTEAFF.

The chain carries TRBV7-2 and TRBJ2-1; tentative D call: TRBD2 (6 bases). This CDR3 is built from 12 residues. The V end lost 10 bases, the J end lost 12 bases, and 19 bases lay between the germline ends. Germline V CDR1 and CDR2: SGHTA, FQGNSA. The CDR3 reads CATRSGVSGQFF. CDR3 sequence (DNA): TGTGCCACACGATCGGGGGTCTCGGGGCAGTTCTTC.

The chain couples TRBV5-6 to TRBJ2-6; 7 bases map to TRBD1. With 1 base clipped from V and 4 bases from J, the junction kept 11 bases outside the gene matches. Germline V lookup: CDR1 SGHDT, CDR2 YYEEEE. The CDR3 runs to 18 residues. The CDR3 reads CASSLRNRGRPGANVLTF. The CDR3 bases are TGTGCCAGCAGCTTGAGGAACAGGGGCCGCCCCGGGGCCAACGTCCTGACTTTC.

This chain joins TRBV14 and TRBJ2-5; D is possibly TRBD2 (6 bases). Germline assignment: CDR1 SGHDN and CDR2 FVKESK. V gave up 2 bases and J gave up 1 base, with 17 bases separating them. The CDR3 contains 17 residues. The CDR3 here is CASSQISLRTIQETQYF. CDR3 in DNA: TGTGCCAGCAGCCAAATTTCCCTTCGGACTATCCAAGAGACCCAGTACTTC. Together with reference TRBV14 and TRBJ2-5, the CDR3 gives the full variable domain: EAGVTQFPSHSVIEKGQTVTLRCDPISGHDNLYWYRRVMGKEIKFLLHFVKESKQDESGMPNNRFLAERTGGTYSTLKVQPAELEDSGVYFCASSQISLRTIQETQYFGPGTRLLVL.

This clone was seen a few times. The rearrangement links TRBV27 to TRBJ1-1; TRBD1 agrees at 8 bases. In germline, CDR1 is MNHEY, CDR2 SMNVEV (reference sequence). V was clipped by 3 bases and J by 4 bases; unmatched bases: 4. The CDR3 is made up of 14 amino acids. The CDR3 DNA is TGTGCCAGCAGTTTTGACAGGGGAAGCACTGAAGCTTTCTTT. Its translation is CASSFDRGSTEAFF.